The present entry profiles one TCR beta chain with its context. The age range of participants was about 18 to 100 years, with residence in more than 20 US areas. Clinical histories supplied by participants themselves formed the basis of cohort assignment. The data were obtained in a study of blood T cell repertoires in COVID-19. Sequencing was performed with immunoSEQ multiplex PCR; in TCRdb, only in-frame clones are kept and a portion is missing. The table records about 50,000 clones, 70% to 80% of them present only once. The CDR3 has 13 amino acids. With 0 bases removed from V and 4 bases from J, the gap between germline ends came to 4 bases. CDR1 MNHEY and CDR2 SMNVEV come from the germline V gene (reference sequence).

This clonotype was sampled from a woman aged 50 to 60 with acute COVID-19. The sample consisted of PBMCs or T cells enriched from blood (not recorded which). The chain is built from TRBV27 and TRBJ2-1, with D unclear. CDR3 in DNA: TGTGCCAGCAGTTTATCTTATTACAATGAGCAGTTCTTC. Its translation: CASSLSYYNEQFF.